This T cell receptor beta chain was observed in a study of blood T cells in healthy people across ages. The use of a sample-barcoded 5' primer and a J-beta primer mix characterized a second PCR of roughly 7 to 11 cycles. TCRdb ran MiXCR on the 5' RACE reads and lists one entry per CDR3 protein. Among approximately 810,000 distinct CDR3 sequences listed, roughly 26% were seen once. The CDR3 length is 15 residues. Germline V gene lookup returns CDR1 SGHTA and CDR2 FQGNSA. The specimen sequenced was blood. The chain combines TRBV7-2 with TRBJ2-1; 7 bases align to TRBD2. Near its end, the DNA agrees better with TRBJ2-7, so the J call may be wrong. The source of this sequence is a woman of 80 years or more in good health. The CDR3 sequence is CASRISGTTYNEQYF. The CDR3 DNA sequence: TGTGCCAGCAGAATTTCCGGGACTACCTACAATGAGCAGTACTTC.